Below, 29 T cell receptor beta chains from the same sample are listed, as sequenced in a study of vaccination effects on CD4 cells after COVID-19. Clones were read by immunoSEQ multiplex PCR, and TCRdb kept only the in-frame ones, dropping some. Of about 40,000 clones listed, approximately 70% are singletons. No cognate antigen is known for these TCRs. With the ViraFEST assay, the study expanded antigen-specific CD4+ T cells using viral peptide pools, then sequenced them. Following 10 days of culture, CD4+ T cells were isolated. It was between March and December 2020 that the person had a SARS-CoV-2 infection confirmed by PCR. Source: CD4+ T cells from PBMCs cultured with a peptide pool, taken before COVID-19 vaccination. The receptors come from a human donor who had a prior SARS-CoV-2 infection.

The chain couples TRBV19 to TRBJ1-2; D not resolved. V was shortened by 6 bases and J by 0 bases, with 5 bases between the two germline ends. Germline V CDR1 and CDR2: LNHDA, SQIVND (reference sequence). The CDR3 spans 12 residues. The DNA for the CDR3 is TGTGCCAGTAGCGCAGCTAACTATGGCTACACCTTC. Protein product: CASSAANYGYTF.

The CDR3 loop is CASSYYARGWRNSYEQYF. CDR3 in DNA: TGTGCCAGCAGTTACTACGCCCGGGGTTGGAGGAACTCCTACGAGCAGTACTTC. The V call is TRBV6-2 or TRBV6-3, the J call TRBJ2-7, with D maybe TRBD2 (5 bases). The germline V and J ends were trimmed by 1 base and 0 bases, with 19 bases remaining between them. Germline values: CDR1 MNHEY, CDR2 SVGEGT. The CDR3 spans 18 residues.

This chain connects TRBV5-4 to TRBJ1-2; the D gene is possibly TRBD1 (5 bases). CDR1 is SGHNT and CDR2 is YYREEE in the germline V gene (reference sequence). This CDR3 comprises 13 residues. Trimming stripped 4 bases from V and 4 bases from J, with 11 bases between. CDR3 sequence reads: CASSRDLSYGYTF. The CDR3 DNA reads as TGTGCCAGCAGCCGGGACCTAAGCTATGGCTACACCTTC.

The chain links TRBV6-5 to TRBJ2-7; weak D call: TRBD2 (5 bases). V shed 5 bases and J shed 6 bases, with 20 bases lying between them. Germline values: CDR1 MNHEY, CDR2 SVGAGI. CDR3 length: 15 amino acids. The CDR3 DNA follows: TGTGCCAGCAGTCGCCTCGGGGTACGTCGAGGCGAGCAGTACTTC. Residues: CASSRLGVRRGEQYF.

The chain has TRBV7-3 and TRBJ1-1; D might be TRBD1 (5 bases). CDR1 SGHTA and CDR2 FQGTGA come from the germline V gene. There are 13 residues in the CDR3. The ends were cut back, 4 bases at V and 3 bases at J, with 9 bases in the middle. DNA for the CDR3: TGTGCCAGCAGCTCGGACACAGACACTGAAGCTTTCTTT. As protein: CASSSDTDTEAFF.

This clone was seen a few times. The chain links TRBV15 to TRBJ1-1, with 10 bases identical to TRBD1. This CDR3 comprises 13 residues. V shed 5 bases, J shed 5 bases, and the junction held 2 bases outside the gene matches. Germline V gives CDR1 LNHNV, CDR2 YYDKDF (reference sequence). CDR3 protein: CATSRQGATEAFF. CDR3 nucleotide sequence: TGTGCCACCAGCCGACAGGGGGCGACTGAAGCTTTCTTT.

This chain joins TRBV10-1 and TRBJ1-5; D not certain. Trimming pared 9 bases from V and 3 bases from J, leaving 3 bases between. CDR3 length equals 10 residues. Germline-derived CDR1 and CDR2 are WNHNN and SYGVQD (reference sequence). CDR3 region: CARDNQPQHF. CDR3 bases: TGCGCCAGAGACAATCAGCCCCAGCATTTT.

V gene TRBV7-2 combines with J gene TRBJ2-7; perhaps TRBD2 as D (5 bases). CDR3 size: 13 residues. CDR1 is SGHTA, CDR2 FQGNSA, per germline. Trimming took off 3 bases at V and 6 bases at J, with 12 bases between the two ends. Here the CDR3 reads CASSLAVGVEQYF. CDR3 nucleotide sequence: TGTGCCAGCAGCTTGGCTGTCGGGGTCGAGCAGTACTTC.

This chain links TRBV5-1 with TRBJ1-2, with D possibly being TRBD1 (5 bases). Germline V gene data show CDR1 as SGHRS and CDR2 as YFSETQ. Trimming left V 2 bases short and J 4 bases short, with 15 bases between. This CDR3 comprises 15 residues. The CDR3 is CASSLDPGGGYGYTF. Here the CDR3 DNA reads TGCGCCAGCAGCTTAGACCCGGGGGGGGGCTATGGCTACACCTTC.

The V gene is TRBV2, the J gene TRBJ2-1, with D possibly being TRBD2 (7 bases). Per germline, CDR1 SNHLY and CDR2 FYNNEI. The CDR3 runs 16 residues. The V and J ends lost 1 base and 9 bases respectively, with 19 bases between them. CDR3 residues: CASSEVRGGGRVEQFF. CDR3 DNA sequence: TGTGCCAGCAGTGAAGTCAGGGGCGGGGGCCGGGTTGAGCAGTTCTTC.

This chain joins TRBV5-1 and TRBJ2-7; 7 bases are a match to TRBD2. This CDR3 is 13 amino acids long. CDR1 SGHRS and CDR2 YFSETQ come from the germline V gene. V lost 5 bases to trimming and J lost 1 base; unmatched junction nucleotides: 3. CDR3 region: CASSQAGSYEQYF. Here the CDR3 DNA reads TGCGCCAGCAGTCAAGCGGGGTCCTACGAGCAGTACTTC.

The V gene is TRBV20-1, the J gene TRBJ2-5; D not resolved. V dropped 3 bases and J dropped 3 bases, with 14 bases sitting between them. This CDR3 contains 14 residues. Per germline, CDR1 DFQATT and CDR2 SNEGSKA (reference sequence). The CDR3 reads CSASDMASKETQYF. The CDR3, as DNA: TGCAGTGCTAGTGATATGGCCTCGAAAGAGACCCAGTACTTC.

The chain links TRBV10-3 to TRBJ1-3; D perhaps matches TRBD1 (5 bases). Germline lookup yields CDR1 ENHRY and CDR2 SYGVKD. The CDR3 has 18 amino acids. With 0 bases removed from V and 2 bases from J, the gap between germline ends came to 17 bases. The chain's CDR3 is CAISESNFIRGTGNTIYF. The CDR3 region has the DNA TGTGCCATCAGTGAGTCGAATTTCATTCGGGGGACTGGAAACACCATATATTTT.

This clone has more than one count but fewer than ten. This sequence joins TRBV5-4 and TRBJ2-7; the D gene is possibly TRBD1 (6 bases). In germline, CDR1 is SGHNT, CDR2 YYREEE (reference sequence). CDR3 length: 13 residues. Trimming cost V 4 bases and J 5 bases, with 13 bases left between them. In DNA, the CDR3 is TGTGCCAGCAGCCACAGGGCTTCCAACGAGCAGTACTTC. It encodes CASSHRASNEQYF.

This chain connects TRBV7-2 to TRBJ1-1; D unclear. Germline V CDR1 and CDR2: SGHTA, FQGNSA. V lost 4 bases and J 2 bases, leaving 11 bases between the germline ends. The CDR3 is made up of 14 amino acids. CDR3 nucleotides: TGTGCCAGCAGCTCGGACCCGGGAAACACTGAAGCTTTCTTT. Protein sequence: CASSSDPGNTEAFF.

The CDR3 spells CATREGTPGPDTQYF. The CDR3 DNA follows: TGTGCCACCAGAGAGGGGACACCTGGGCCAGATACGCAGTATTTT. The chain employs TRBV24-1 and TRBJ2-3; possibly TRBD1 for D (6 bases). CDR1 and CDR2 (germline): KGHDR, SFDVKD. This CDR3 contains 15 residues. V gave up 7 bases and J gave up 4 bases, with 17 bases separating them.

Notes on this clone: The same CDR3 also results from other DNA sequences found in this sample. The chain recombines TRBV12-3 or TRBV12-4 with TRBJ2-5; D might be TRBD1 (5 bases). Trimming took 3 bases from V and 3 from J, leaving 8 bases between them. The CDR3 extends over 13 amino acids. CDR3 amino acids: CASSFRGEETQYF. For the CDR3, the DNA is TGTGCCAGCAGTTTTAGGGGCGAAGAGACCCAGTACTTC.

The count of this clone is one. The chain is built from TRBV12-3 or TRBV12-4 and TRBJ1-5; TRBD1 matches 8 bases. CDR3 length: 13 residues. The J segment lost 7 bases and the V segment lost 5 bases, leaving 4 bases of the junction unmatched. In DNA, the CDR3 is TGTGCCAGCAGTCGGACAGGGTCGCAGCCCCAGCATTTT. Translating it yields CASSRTGSQPQHF.

This sequence joins TRBV3-1 (or the pseudogene TRBV3-2) and TRBJ1-4, with a weak D call TRBD1 (5 bases). This CDR3 has 15 residues. Germline V gene sequence: CDR1 LGHDT, CDR2 YNNKEL (reference sequence). The V end lost 0 bases, the J end lost 2 bases, and 7 bases lay between the germline ends. The CDR3 protein is CASSQDEGTNEKLFF. Written as DNA, the CDR3 is TGTGCCAGCAGCCAAGATGAGGGGACTAATGAAAAACTGTTTTTT.

The chain uses TRBV11-3 and TRBJ2-7, with 10 bases lining up with TRBD1. The germline V gene encodes CDR1 SGHNT and CDR2 YENEEA. The CDR3 runs to 14 residues. Unmatched junction bases numbered 3, after V lost 3 bases and J lost 4 bases. The CDR3 is CASSLGQGLYEQYF. DNA for the CDR3: TGTGCCAGCAGCTTGGGACAGGGGCTTTACGAGCAGTACTTC.

The J gene is TRBJ1-2, the V gene TRBV10-3; 8 nucleotides line up with TRBD1. CDR1 and CDR2 from the germline V gene are ENHRY and SYGVKD. The CDR3 runs 11 residues. V shed 4 bases, J shed 8 bases, and the junction held 0 bases outside the gene matches. CDR3 in amino acids: CAISAGGGYTF. In DNA form, the CDR3 reads TGTGCCATCAGTGCAGGGGGCGGCTACACCTTC.

The gene calls are TRBV2 and TRBJ1-6; D perhaps matches TRBD1 (5 bases). The germline V gene encodes CDR1 SNHLY and CDR2 FYNNEI. The length of the CDR3 is 15 residues. V was cut by 4 bases and J by 2 bases, with 9 bases left in between. CDR3 region: CASSATEPYNSPLHF. In DNA, the CDR3 is TGTGCCAGCAGTGCGACAGAGCCCTATAATTCACCCCTCCACTTT. The full variable domain, in which reference TRBV2 and TRBJ1-6 provide the parts outside the CDR3, is EPEVTQTPSHQVTQMGQEVILRCVPISNHLYFYWYRQILGQKVEFLVSFYNNEISEKSEIFDDQFSVERPDGSNFTLKIRSTKLEDSAMYFCASSATEPYNSPLHFGNGTRLTVT.

Only a few counts were recorded for this clone. V gene TRBV7-2 combines with J gene TRBJ2-1; TRBD2 is a possible D gene (6 bases). Germline V gene data show CDR1 as SGHTA and CDR2 as FQGNSA. The V gene lost 4 bases and the J gene lost 1 base, with 11 bases spanning the gap. The CDR3 covers 15 residues. The CDR3 protein is CASSWRDLSYNEQFF. CDR3 DNA: TGTGCCAGCAGCTGGAGGGACCTTTCCTACAATGAGCAGTTCTTC.

The J gene is TRBJ2-7, the V gene TRBV7-9; D is unclear. The CDR3 totals 11 residues. The germline V and J ends were trimmed by 8 bases and 0 bases, with 5 bases remaining between them. In germline, CDR1 is SEHNR, CDR2 FQNEAQ (reference sequence). The CDR3 is CASSRSYEQYF. In DNA form, the CDR3 reads TGTGCCAGCTCCCGCTCCTACGAGCAGTACTTC.

The chain employs TRBV6-6 and TRBJ2-3; D tentatively fits TRBD1 or TRBD2 (5 bases each). The CDR3 is made up of 15 amino acids. Trimming pared 6 bases from V and 1 base from J, leaving 14 bases between. Looked up from germline, CDR1 is MNHNY and CDR2 is SVGAGI (reference sequence). The CDR3 bases are TGTGCCAGCAGGGGGGAACATGTGGGCACAGATACGCAGTATTTT. Encoded protein: CASRGEHVGTDTQYF.

This clone was seen a few times. The chain couples TRBV5-6 to TRBJ2-7; 7 nucleotides align to TRBD2. Germline trimming cut 5 bases from V and 10 bases from J; bases unmatched to any gene: 12. CDR1 is SGHDT, CDR2 YYEEEE, per germline. CDR3 size: 13 residues. CDR3 region: CASSRAGVGLQYF. CDR3 DNA sequence: TGTGCCAGCAGTAGGGCGGGAGTAGGCCTTCAGTACTTC.

The gene calls are TRBV18 and TRBJ1-1; maybe TRBD1 (6 bases). CDR1 and CDR2 (germline): KGHSH, LQKENI. V dropped 1 base and J dropped 0 bases, with 9 bases sitting between them. This CDR3 is 15 amino acids long. CDR3 in DNA: TGTGCCAGCTCACCACAGGCAGGGGTGAACACTGAAGCTTTCTTT. Amino acid sequence: CASSPQAGVNTEAFF.

This chain's CDR3 is CSVEGDLNRGSNYGYTF. DNA of the CDR3: TGCAGCGTTGAAGGGGACCTGAACAGGGGCTCTAACTATGGCTACACCTTC. The J gene is TRBJ1-2, the V gene TRBV29-1; 7 bases align to TRBD1. The CDR3 is 17 amino acids. The germline gives CDR1 SQVTM, CDR2 ANQGSEA. The V gene end was trimmed by 1 base and the J gene end by 0 bases; junction bases not matched to a gene: 11.

The chain couples TRBV20-1 to TRBJ2-1; TRBD2 matches at 10 bases. V gave up 7 bases and J gave up 14 bases; unmatched junction bases: 8. This CDR3 spans 11 amino acids. The germline gives CDR1 DFQATT, CDR2 SNEGSKA (reference sequence). DNA of the CDR3: TGCAGTGTTGGGAAGCGGGGGGGAAAGTTCTTC. The encoded protein is CSVGKRGGKFF.